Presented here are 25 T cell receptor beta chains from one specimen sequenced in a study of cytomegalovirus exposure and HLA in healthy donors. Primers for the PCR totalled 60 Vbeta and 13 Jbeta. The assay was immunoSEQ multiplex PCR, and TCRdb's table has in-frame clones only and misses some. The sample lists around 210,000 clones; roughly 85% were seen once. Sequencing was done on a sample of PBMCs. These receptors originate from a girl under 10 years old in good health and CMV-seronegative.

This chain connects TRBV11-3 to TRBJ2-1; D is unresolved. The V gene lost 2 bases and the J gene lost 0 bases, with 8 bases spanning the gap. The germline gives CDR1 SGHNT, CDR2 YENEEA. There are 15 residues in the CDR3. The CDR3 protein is CASSLQASSYNEQFF. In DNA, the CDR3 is TGTGCCAGCAGCTTACAGGCGTCCTCCTACAATGAGCAGTTCTTC.

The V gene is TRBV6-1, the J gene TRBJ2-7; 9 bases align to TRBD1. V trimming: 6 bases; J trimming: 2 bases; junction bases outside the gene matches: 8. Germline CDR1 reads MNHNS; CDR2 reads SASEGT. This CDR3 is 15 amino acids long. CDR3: CASSLRTGAPYEQYF. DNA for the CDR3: TGTGCCAGCAGCCTCAGGACAGGGGCCCCCTACGAGCAGTACTTC.

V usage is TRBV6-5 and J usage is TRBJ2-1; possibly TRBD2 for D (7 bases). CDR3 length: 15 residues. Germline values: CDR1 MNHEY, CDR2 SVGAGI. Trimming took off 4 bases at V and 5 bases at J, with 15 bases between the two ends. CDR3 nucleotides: TGTGCCAGCAGTTGGGAAGGGGGGGCCCACAATGAGCAGTTCTTC. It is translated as CASSWEGGAHNEQFF.

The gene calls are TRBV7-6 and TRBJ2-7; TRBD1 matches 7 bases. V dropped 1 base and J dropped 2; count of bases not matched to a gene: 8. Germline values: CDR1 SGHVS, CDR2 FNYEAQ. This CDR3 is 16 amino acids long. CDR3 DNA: TGTGCCAGCAGCTTAGTGCGTGGACAGGACCCCTACGAGCAGTACTTC. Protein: CASSLVRGQDPYEQYF.

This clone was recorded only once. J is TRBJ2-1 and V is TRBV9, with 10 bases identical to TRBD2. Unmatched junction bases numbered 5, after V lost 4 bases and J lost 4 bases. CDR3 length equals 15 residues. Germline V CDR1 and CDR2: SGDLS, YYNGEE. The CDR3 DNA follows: TGTGCCAGCAGCAAACTAGCGGGAACGTACAATGAGCAGTTCTTC. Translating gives CASSKLAGTYNEQFF.

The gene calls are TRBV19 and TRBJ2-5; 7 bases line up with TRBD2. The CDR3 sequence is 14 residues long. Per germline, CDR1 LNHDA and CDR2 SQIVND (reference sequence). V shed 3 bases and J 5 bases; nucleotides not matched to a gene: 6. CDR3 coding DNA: TGTGCCAGTAGTATCCGGACTAGTTTCGAGACCCAGTACTTC. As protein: CASSIRTSFETQYF.

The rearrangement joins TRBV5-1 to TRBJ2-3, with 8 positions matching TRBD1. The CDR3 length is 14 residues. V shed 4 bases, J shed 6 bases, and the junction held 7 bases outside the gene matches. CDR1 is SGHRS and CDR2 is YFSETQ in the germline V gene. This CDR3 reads CASSPRTGPDTQYF. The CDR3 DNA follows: TGCGCCAGCAGCCCCCGGACAGGGCCGGATACGCAGTATTTT.

The CDR3 DNA reads as TGCGCCAGCAGCTGGGCTAGCCTCACCGGGGAGCTGTTTTTT. Its translation: CASSWASLTGELFF. V usage is TRBV5-1 and J usage is TRBJ2-2; TRBD2 is a possible D gene (5 bases). Germline loops: CDR1 SGHRS, CDR2 YFSETQ. V dropped 3 bases and J dropped 4 bases, with 10 bases sitting between them. The CDR3 loop spans 14 amino acids.

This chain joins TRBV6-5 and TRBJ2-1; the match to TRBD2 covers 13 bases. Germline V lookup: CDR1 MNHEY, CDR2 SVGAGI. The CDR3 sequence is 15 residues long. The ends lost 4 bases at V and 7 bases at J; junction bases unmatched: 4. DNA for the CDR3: TGTGCCAGCAGTTCACTAGCGGGGGGGCCAAATGAGCAGTTCTTC. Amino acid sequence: CASSSLAGGPNEQFF.

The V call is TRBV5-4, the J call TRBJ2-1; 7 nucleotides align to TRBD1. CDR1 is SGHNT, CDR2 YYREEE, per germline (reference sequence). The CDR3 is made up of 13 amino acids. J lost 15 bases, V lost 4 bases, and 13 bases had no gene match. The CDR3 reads CASSPQDRVRLFF. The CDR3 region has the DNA TGTGCCAGCAGCCCCCAAGACAGGGTCCGGCTGTTCTTC.

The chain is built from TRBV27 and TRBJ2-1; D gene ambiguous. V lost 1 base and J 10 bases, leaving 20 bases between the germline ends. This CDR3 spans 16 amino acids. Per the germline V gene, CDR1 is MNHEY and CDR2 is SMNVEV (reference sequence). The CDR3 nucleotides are TGTGCCAGCAGTTTATGGGCAGTCGCCAAGGTAGGAGAGCAGTTCTTC. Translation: CASSLWAVAKVGEQFF.

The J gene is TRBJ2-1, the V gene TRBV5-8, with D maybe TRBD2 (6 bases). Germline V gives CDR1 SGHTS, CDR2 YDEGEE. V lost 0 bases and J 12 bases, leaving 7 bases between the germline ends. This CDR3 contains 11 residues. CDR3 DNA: TGTGCCAGCAGCTTGGGGGGAGGGCAGTTCTTC. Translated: CASSLGGGQFF.

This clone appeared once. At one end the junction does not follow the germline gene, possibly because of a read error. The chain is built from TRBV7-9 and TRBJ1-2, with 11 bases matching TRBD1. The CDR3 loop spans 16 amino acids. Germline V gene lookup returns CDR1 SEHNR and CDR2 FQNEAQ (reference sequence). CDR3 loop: CSSSEWTGGADYGYTF. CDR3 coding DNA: TGTTCCAGCAGCGAGTGGACAGGGGGCGCAGATTATGGCTACACCTTC.

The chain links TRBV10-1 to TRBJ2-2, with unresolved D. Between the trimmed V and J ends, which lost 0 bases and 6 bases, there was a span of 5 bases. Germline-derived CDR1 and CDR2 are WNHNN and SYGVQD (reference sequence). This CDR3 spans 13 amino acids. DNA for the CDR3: TGCGCCAGCAGTGAGTCGTTAGCCGGGGAGCTGTTTTTT. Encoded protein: CASSESLAGELFF.

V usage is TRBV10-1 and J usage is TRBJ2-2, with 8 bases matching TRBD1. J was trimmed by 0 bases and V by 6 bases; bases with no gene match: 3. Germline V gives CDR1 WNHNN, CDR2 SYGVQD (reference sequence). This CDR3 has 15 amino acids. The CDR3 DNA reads TGCGCCAGCAGCCGGGACAGGTCGAACACCGGGGAGCTGTTTTTT. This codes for CASSRDRSNTGELFF.

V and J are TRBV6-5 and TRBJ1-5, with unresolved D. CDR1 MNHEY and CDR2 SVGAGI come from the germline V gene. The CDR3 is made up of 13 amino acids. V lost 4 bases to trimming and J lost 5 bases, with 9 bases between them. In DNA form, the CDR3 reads TGTGCCAGCAGTTTTCTCCCCGATCAGCCCCAGCATTTT. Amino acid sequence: CASSFLPDQPQHF.

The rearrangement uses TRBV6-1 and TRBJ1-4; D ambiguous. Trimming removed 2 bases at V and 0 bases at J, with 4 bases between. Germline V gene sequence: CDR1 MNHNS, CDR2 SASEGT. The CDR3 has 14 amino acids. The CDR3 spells CASSEQTTNEKLFF. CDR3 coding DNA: TGTGCCAGCAGTGAACAGACAACTAATGAAAAACTGTTTTTT.

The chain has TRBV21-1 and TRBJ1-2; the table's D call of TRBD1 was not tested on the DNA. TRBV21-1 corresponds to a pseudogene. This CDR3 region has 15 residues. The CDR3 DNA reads TGTGCCAGCAGCAAAAATTGGAGAAGGGGGCGTGGCTACACCTTC. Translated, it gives CASSKNWRRGRGYTF.

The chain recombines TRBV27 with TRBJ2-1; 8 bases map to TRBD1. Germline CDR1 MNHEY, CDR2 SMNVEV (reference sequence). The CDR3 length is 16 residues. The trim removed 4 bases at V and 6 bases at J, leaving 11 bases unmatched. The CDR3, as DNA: TGTGCCAGCAGTTCCCCCCCAGGGGGCTACCTCAATGAGCAGTTCTTC. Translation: CASSSPPGGYLNEQFF.

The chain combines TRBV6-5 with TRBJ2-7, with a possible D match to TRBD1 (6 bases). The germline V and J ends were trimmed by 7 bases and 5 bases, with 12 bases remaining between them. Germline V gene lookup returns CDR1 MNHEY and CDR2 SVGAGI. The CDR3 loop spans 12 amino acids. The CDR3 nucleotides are TGTGCCAGCACCGATCCAGGGGACGAGCAGTACTTC. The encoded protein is CASTDPGDEQYF.

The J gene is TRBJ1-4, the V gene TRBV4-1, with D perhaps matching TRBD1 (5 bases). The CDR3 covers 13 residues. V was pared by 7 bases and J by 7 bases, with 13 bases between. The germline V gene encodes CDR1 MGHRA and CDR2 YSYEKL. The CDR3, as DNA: TGCGCCAGCAAATCGCAGGGTGGTGAAAAACTGTTTTTT. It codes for CASKSQGGEKLFF.

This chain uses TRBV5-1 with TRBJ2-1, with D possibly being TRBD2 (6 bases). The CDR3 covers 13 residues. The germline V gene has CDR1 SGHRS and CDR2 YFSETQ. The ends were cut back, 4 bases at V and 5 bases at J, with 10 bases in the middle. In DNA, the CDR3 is TGCGCCAGCAGCGGGGGAGGAAACAATGAGCAGTTCTTC. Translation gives CASSGGGNNEQFF.

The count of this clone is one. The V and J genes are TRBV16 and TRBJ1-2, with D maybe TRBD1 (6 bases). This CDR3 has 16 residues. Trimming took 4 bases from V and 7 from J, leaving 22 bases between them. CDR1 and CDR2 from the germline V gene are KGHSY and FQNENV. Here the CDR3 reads CASSLSRTAPVGGYTF. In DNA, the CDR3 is TGTGCCAGCAGCCTTAGCCGGACAGCCCCGGTCGGTGGCTACACCTTC.

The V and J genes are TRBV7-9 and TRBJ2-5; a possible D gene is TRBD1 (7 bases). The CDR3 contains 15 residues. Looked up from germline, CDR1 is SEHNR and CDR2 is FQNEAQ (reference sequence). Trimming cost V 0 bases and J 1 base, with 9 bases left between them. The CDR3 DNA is TGTGCCAGCAGCTTAGCCAGGGGGGTCCAAGAGACCCAGTACTTC. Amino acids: CASSLARGVQETQYF.

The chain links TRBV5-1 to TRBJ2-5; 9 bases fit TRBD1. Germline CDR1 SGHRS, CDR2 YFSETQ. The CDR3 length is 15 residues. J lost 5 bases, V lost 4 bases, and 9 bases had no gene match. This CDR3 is CASSPLQGAGETQYF. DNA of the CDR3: TGCGCCAGCAGCCCCTTACAGGGGGCGGGTGAGACCCAGTACTTC.